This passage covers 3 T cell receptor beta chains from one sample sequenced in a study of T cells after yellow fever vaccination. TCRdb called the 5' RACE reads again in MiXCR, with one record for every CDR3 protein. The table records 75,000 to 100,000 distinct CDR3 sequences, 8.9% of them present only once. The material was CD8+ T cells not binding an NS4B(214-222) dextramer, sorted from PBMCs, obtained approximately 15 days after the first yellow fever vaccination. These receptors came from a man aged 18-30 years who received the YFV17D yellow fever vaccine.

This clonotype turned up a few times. CDR3 protein: CASSPSPTGELFF. The DNA for the CDR3 is TGTGCCAGCAGCCCCAGTCCTACCGGGGAGCTGTTTTTT. The gene calls are TRBV7-2 and TRBJ2-2; D is unresolved. This CDR3 has 13 residues. Per germline, CDR1 SGHTA and CDR2 FQGNSA. Trimming left V 5 bases short and J 5 bases short, with 9 bases between.

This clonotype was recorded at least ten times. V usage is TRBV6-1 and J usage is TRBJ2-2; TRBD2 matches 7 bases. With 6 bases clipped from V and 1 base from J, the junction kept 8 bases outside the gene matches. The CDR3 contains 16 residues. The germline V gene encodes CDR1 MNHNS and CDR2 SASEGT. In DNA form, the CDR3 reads TGTGCCAGCAGGCCCCTAGCGGCACTGAACACCGGGGAGCTGTTTTTT. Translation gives CASRPLAALNTGELFF.

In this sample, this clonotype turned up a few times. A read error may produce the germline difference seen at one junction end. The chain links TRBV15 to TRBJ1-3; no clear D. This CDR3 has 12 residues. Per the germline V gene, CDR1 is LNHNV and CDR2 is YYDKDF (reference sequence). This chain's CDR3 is CATSPIGDTIYF. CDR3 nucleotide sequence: TGTGCCACCAGCCCCATTGGAGACACCATATATTTT.